The 17 T cell receptor beta chains given below trace back to one sample, sequenced in a study of control samples from healthy donors and cancer patients. Using immunoSEQ multiplex PCR, the repertoire was profiled, and TCRdb retains in-frame clones only, with some absent. The sample includes around 120,000 clones, 93% of them seen just once. Sequences were obtained from blood. The origin of the receptors is a man younger than 45 in good health.

This sequence joins TRBV9 and TRBJ1-1; possibly TRBD1 for D (5 bases). The V end was cut by 4 bases, the J end by 1 base, with 8 bases between. This CDR3 region has 13 residues. CDR1 is SGDLS and CDR2 is YYNGEE in the germline V gene. CDR3 loop: CASSRGPNTEAFF. The CDR3 DNA is TGTGCCAGCAGCAGGGGACCGAACACTGAAGCTTTCTTT.

The CDR3 nucleotides are TGCGCCAGCAGCTATGACAGCGGGGGGCTTTCCTACGAGCAGTACTTC. Amino acid sequence: CASSYDSGGLSYEQYF. V and J are TRBV5-1 and TRBJ2-7; 9 bases are shared with TRBD2. V dropped 3 bases and J dropped 1; count of bases not matched to a gene: 8. The CDR3 contains 16 residues. The germline V gene has CDR1 SGHRS and CDR2 YFSETQ.

The CDR3 protein is CASRMTGGYEQYF. The CDR3 DNA reads as TGCGCCAGCAGAATGACAGGGGGCTACGAGCAGTACTTC. The chain links TRBV5-1 to TRBJ2-7; 9 bases align to TRBD1. CDR1 SGHRS and CDR2 YFSETQ come from the germline V gene. The V gene end was trimmed by 5 bases and the J gene end by 3 bases; junction bases not matched to a gene: 3. The CDR3 consists of 13 residues.

This chain uses TRBV30 with TRBJ1-4, with TRBD1 matching over 8 bases. CDR1 GTSNPN and CDR2 SVGIG come from the germline V gene (reference sequence). Germline trimming cut 0 bases from V and 7 bases from J; bases unmatched to any gene: 7. The CDR3 is 15 residues long. The chain's CDR3 is CAWSVTSTGVEKLFF. CDR3 sequence (DNA): TGTGCCTGGAGTGTGACCTCGACAGGGGTTGAAAAACTGTTTTTT.

The J gene is TRBJ2-7, the V gene TRBV7-9; D remains unclear. CDR1 is SEHNR and CDR2 is FQNEAQ in the germline V gene (reference sequence). The ends were cut back, 2 bases at V and 2 bases at J, with 7 bases in the middle. CDR3 length equals 13 residues. The CDR3 DNA follows: TGTGCCAGCAGCTTACCAGGCCCCTACGAGCAGTACTTC. It yields the protein CASSLPGPYEQYF. The full variable domain, completed using reference TRBV7-9 and TRBJ2-7, is DTGVSQNPRHKITKRGQNVTFRCDPISEHNRLYWYRQTLGQGPEFLTYFQNEAQLEKSRLLSDRFSAERPKGSFSTLEIQRTEQGDSAMYLCASSLPGPYEQYFGPGTRLTVT.

Comments on this clone: This sample includes further DNA sequences coding for the same CDR3. The rearrangement joins TRBV28 to TRBJ2-5; possibly TRBD1 for D (6 bases). V shed 5 bases and J shed 5 bases, with 6 bases lying between them. The CDR3 is made up of 11 amino acids. Looked up from germline, CDR1 is MDHEN and CDR2 is SYDVKM. CDR3 in amino acids: CASSTGETQYF. CDR3 bases: TGTGCCAGCAGTACAGGGGAGACCCAGTACTTC.

V gene TRBV6-5 combines with J gene TRBJ1-1; D is unclear. From germline, CDR1 is MNHEY and CDR2 SVGAGI. This CDR3 is built from 13 residues. The V end lost 5 bases, the J end lost 4 bases, and 11 bases lay between the germline ends. The CDR3 nucleotides read TGTGCCAGCAGTCCCCTGATGGGCACTGAAGCTTTCTTT. Translation gives CASSPLMGTEAFF.

V is TRBV20-1 and J is TRBJ1-4, with 8 bases aligning to TRBD1. The CDR3 is 14 amino acids. V trimming: 3 bases; J trimming: 4 bases; junction bases outside the gene matches: 4. CDR1 is DFQATT and CDR2 is SNEGSKA in the germline V gene (reference sequence). CDR3 protein: CSASQGAINEKLFF. The CDR3 DNA reads TGCAGTGCTAGTCAGGGGGCAATTAATGAAAAACTGTTTTTT.

This rearrangement joins TRBV19 to TRBJ2-3, with D uncertain. The germline V gene encodes CDR1 LNHDA and CDR2 SQIVND (reference sequence). The V gene lost 3 bases and the J gene lost 5 bases, with 6 bases spanning the gap. The CDR3 has 12 residues. CDR3: CASSISGDTQYF. CDR3 bases: TGTGCCAGTAGTATTTCTGGAGATACGCAGTATTTT.

The chain combines TRBV28 with TRBJ2-7, with D perhaps TRBD1 (6 bases). This CDR3 region has 14 residues. Germline CDR1 MDHEN, CDR2 SYDVKM. Trimming left V 8 bases short and J 4 bases short, with 18 bases between. The DNA of the CDR3 is TGTGCCAGCCAAGGACAGACCCTCGAGTACGAGCAGTACTTC. This translates into CASQGQTLEYEQYF.

This chain uses TRBV5-1 with TRBJ2-3; D is ambiguous. V lost 1 base to trimming and J lost 2 bases, with 5 bases between them. Germline V gene lookup returns CDR1 SGHRS and CDR2 YFSETQ. CDR3 size: 13 residues. CDR3 loop: CASSLSPTDTQYF. CDR3 sequence (DNA): TGCGCCAGCAGCTTGTCGCCCACAGATACGCAGTATTTT.

The V gene is TRBV5-6, the J gene TRBJ2-5; no clear D gene. V shed 1 base and J shed 1 base, with 14 bases lying between them. The CDR3 runs to 16 residues. CDR1 is SGHDT, CDR2 YYEEEE, per germline. CDR3 sequence: CASSLPRHLGQETQYF. The CDR3 region has the DNA TGTGCCAGCAGCTTGCCCCGACATTTGGGCCAAGAGACCCAGTACTTC.

The chain recombines TRBV11-3 with TRBJ2-1; D is undetermined. CDR1 and CDR2 (germline): SGHNT, YENEEA. Trimming shortened V by 1 base and J by 10 bases, and 11 bases separated the two germline ends. CDR3 length: 13 residues. The CDR3 region is CASSLVPGREQFF. The CDR3, as DNA: TGTGCCAGCAGCTTAGTGCCAGGCCGGGAGCAGTTCTTC.

The V and J genes are TRBV6-6 and TRBJ2-6, with a possible D match to TRBD2 (5 bases). The CDR3 consists of 17 residues. In germline, CDR1 is MNHNY, CDR2 SVGAGI (reference sequence). V lost 6 bases and J 0 bases, leaving 15 bases between the germline ends. CDR3 DNA: TGTGCCAGCAGCCGAGGGAGCGAAGTCTCTGGGGCCAACGTCCTGACTTTC. This translates into CASSRGSEVSGANVLTF.

The chain combines TRBV12-3 or TRBV12-4 with TRBJ2-1; D ambiguous. V was pared by 8 bases and J by 1 base, with 9 bases between. The CDR3 is 13 residues long. The CDR3 region has the DNA TGTGCCAGCCGGTATGGTTCCTACAATGAGCAGTTCTTC. It yields the protein CASRYGSYNEQFF.

The CDR3 nucleotides are TGTGCCAGCAGCTTTAGGCCCTGGACAGGGGGCGGGAATGAGCAGTTCTTC. The encoded protein is CASSFRPWTGGGNEQFF. V and J are TRBV13 and TRBJ2-1, with 11 bases matching TRBD1. Losses at the gene ends were 3 bases for V and 7 bases for J; bases not matched to a gene: 11. This CDR3 spans 17 amino acids. The germline V gene has CDR1 PRHDT and CDR2 FYEKMQ (reference sequence).

The chain has TRBV7-9 and TRBJ2-3; the D is unclear. The CDR3 is 15 amino acids. The ends were cut back, 3 bases at V and 0 bases at J, with 10 bases in the middle. Germline CDR1 SEHNR, CDR2 FQNEAQ (reference sequence). CDR3 loop: CASSFPQPSTDTQYF. The CDR3 region has the DNA TGTGCCAGCAGCTTTCCACAGCCTAGCACAGATACGCAGTATTTT.